This entry lists 25 T cell receptor beta chains sequenced from one sample in a study of blood T cell repertoires in COVID-19. Sequencing was performed with immunoSEQ multiplex PCR; in TCRdb, only in-frame clones are kept and a portion is missing. Among more than 200,000 clones listed, roughly 80% were seen once. Sequencing was carried out using peripheral blood. The receptor set was obtained from a woman of 80 years or more with acute or convalescent COVID-19.

This clone was recorded once. This chain links TRBV28 with TRBJ2-5; a possible D gene is TRBD2 (6 bases). The CDR3 runs to 14 residues. The germline V gene has CDR1 MDHEN and CDR2 SYDVKM. Trimming left V 6 bases short and J 5 bases short, with 16 bases between. CDR3 sequence (DNA): TGTGCCAGCAGCCCCTCCGGGGCGGGGGAGACCCAGTACTTC. As protein: CASSPSGAGETQYF.

V is TRBV18 and J is TRBJ2-7, with 10 bases that match TRBD1. The CDR3 extends over 15 amino acids. V shed 4 bases and J 1 base; nucleotides not matched to a gene: 4. Germline V lookup: CDR1 KGHSH, CDR2 LQKENI. DNA of the CDR3: TGTGCCAGCTCACGACAGGGGGCAACGTCCTACGAGCAGTACTTC. Translated, it gives CASSRQGATSYEQYF.

The genes are TRBV5-1 and TRBJ2-2, with 10 bases matching TRBD1. Germline values: CDR1 SGHRS, CDR2 YFSETQ. After removal of 4 bases from V and 7 bases from J, the junction contained 7 bases not matched to a gene. The CDR3 consists of 15 residues. CDR3 protein: CASSQGQGSGGELFF. The CDR3 coding sequence is TGCGCCAGCAGCCAGGGACAGGGGAGCGGCGGGGAGCTGTTTTTT.

V usage is TRBV2 and J usage is TRBJ2-5, with 8 bases matching TRBD2. CDR1 is SNHLY, CDR2 FYNNEI, per germline. V lost 6 bases to trimming and J lost 5 bases; unmatched junction nucleotides: 5. The CDR3 length is 13 residues. CDR3 nucleotide sequence: TGTGCCAGCAGCGGGGGGGCCTGGGAGACCCAGTACTTC. Translating gives CASSGGAWETQYF.

The genes are TRBV27 and TRBJ1-6, with a weak D call TRBD1 (5 bases). The CDR3 contains 15 residues. V was pared by 5 bases and J by 8 bases, with 16 bases between. Germline loops: CDR1 MNHEY, CDR2 SMNVEV (reference sequence). CDR3 DNA: TGTGCCAGCAGTACGACAGCAGATGGTTATTCACCCCTCCACTTT. Its translation: CASSTTADGYSPLHF.

The J gene is TRBJ2-6, the V gene TRBV2; TRBD1 agrees at 10 bases. Looked up from germline, CDR1 is SNHLY and CDR2 is FYNNEI. The CDR3 covers 16 residues. V dropped 7 bases and J dropped 4; count of bases not matched to a gene: 7. The CDR3 bases are TGTGCCAGCAAGACAGGGGGCGATCCCGGGGCCAACGTCCTGACTTTC. This codes for CASKTGGDPGANVLTF.

The V gene is TRBV10-2, the J gene TRBJ2-3; the D gene is possibly TRBD1 (6 bases). CDR3 length: 12 residues. CDR1 and CDR2 from the germline V gene are WSHSY and SAAADI. With 3 bases removed from V and 5 bases from J, the gap between germline ends came to 6 bases. CDR3 residues: CASSEQGDTQYF. CDR3 in DNA: TGCGCCAGCAGTGAACAGGGAGATACGCAGTATTTT.

The J gene is TRBJ1-6, the V gene TRBV28, with 7 bases lining up with TRBD1. Germline V lookup: CDR1 MDHEN, CDR2 SYDVKM. Losses at the gene ends were 2 bases for V and 10 bases for J; bases not matched to a gene: 8. The CDR3 length is 15 residues. The chain's CDR3 is CASSLAGQRGSPLHF. The CDR3, as DNA: TGTGCCAGCAGTTTAGCGGGACAGAGAGGGTCACCCCTCCACTTT.

The chain joins TRBV11-2 to TRBJ1-2, with D perhaps matching TRBD1 (5 bases). Germline V lookup: CDR1 SGHAT, CDR2 FQNNGV. Trimming shortened V by 6 bases and J by 4 bases, and 15 bases separated the two germline ends. The CDR3 totals 14 residues. The CDR3 region is CASRPTGGSYGYTF. CDR3 nucleotide sequence: TGTGCCAGCAGACCAACGGGGGGTTCCTATGGCTACACCTTC. Full variable domain (outside the CDR3, taken from reference TRBV11-2 and TRBJ1-2): EAGVAQSPRYKIIEKRQSVAFWCNPISGHATLYWYQQILGQGPKLLIQFQNNGVVDDSQLPKDRFSAERLKGVDSTLKIQPAKLEDSAVYLCASRPTGGSYGYTFGSGTRLTVV.

J is TRBJ1-4 and V is TRBV19; TRBD1 is a possible D gene (5 bases). Germline CDR1 reads LNHDA; CDR2 reads SQIVND (reference sequence). The CDR3 loop spans 15 amino acids. V was shortened by 5 bases and J by 3 bases, with 13 bases between the two germline ends. DNA of the CDR3: TGTGCCAGTAGTCCCCGACAGTACGCTAATGAAAAACTGTTTTTT. Amino acid sequence: CASSPRQYANEKLFF.

This chain uses TRBV19 with TRBJ1-4, with 7 bases lining up with TRBD1. Germline CDR1 reads LNHDA; CDR2 reads SQIVND (reference sequence). The CDR3 sequence is 14 residues long. The ends lost 7 bases at V and 0 bases at J; junction bases unmatched: 2. The CDR3: CASTGGTTNEKLFF. The CDR3 DNA follows: TGTGCCAGTACAGGGGGAACAACTAATGAAAAACTGTTTTTT.

This clone was detected once. The chain combines TRBV11-2 with TRBJ1-1; D remains ambiguous. The CDR3 has 14 residues. Germline loops: CDR1 SGHAT, CDR2 FQNNGV. The V gene lost 5 bases and the J gene lost 4 bases, with 14 bases spanning the gap. CDR3 nucleotides: TGTGCCAGCAGCACGGGTCCGGGGAGCACTGAAGCTTTCTTT. This translates into CASSTGPGSTEAFF.

The genes are TRBV11-3 and TRBJ2-5; 13 bases are a match to TRBD2. J was trimmed by 0 bases and V by 5 bases; bases with no gene match: 9. CDR3 length: 18 residues. Germline values: CDR1 SGHNT, CDR2 YENEEA. This CDR3 reads CASSDRTSGRTNQETQYF. CDR3 coding DNA: TGTGCCAGCAGCGACAGGACTAGCGGGAGAACCAACCAAGAGACCCAGTACTTC. Supplemented by reference TRBV11-3 and TRBJ2-5, the full variable domain reads EAGVVQSPRYKIIEKKQPVAFWCNPISGHNTLYWYLQNLGQGPELLIRYENEEAVDDSQLPKDRFSAERLKGVDSTLKIQPAELGDSAVYLCASSDRTSGRTNQETQYFGPGTRLLVL.

The chain links TRBV9 to TRBJ1-5, with D possibly matching TRBD1 (5 bases). Trimming shortened V by 3 bases and J by 1 base, and 14 bases separated the two germline ends. There are 16 residues in the CDR3. Germline-derived CDR1 and CDR2 are SGDLS and YYNGEE. In nucleotides, the CDR3 is TGTGCCAGCAGCGGCGGGACGGGAGAAAGCAATCAGCCCCAGCATTTT. Protein: CASSGGTGESNQPQHF.

The rearrangement uses TRBV18 and TRBJ1-5; D ambiguous. The V end was cut by 1 base, the J end by 2 bases, with 6 bases between. From germline, CDR1 is KGHSH and CDR2 LQKENI. This CDR3 region has 14 residues. The CDR3 sequence is CASSPQPGNQPQHF. CDR3 nucleotides: TGTGCCAGCTCACCACAACCGGGCAATCAGCCCCAGCATTTT.

This rearrangement joins TRBV4-2 to TRBJ2-3; TRBD2 matches at 8 bases. This CDR3 is built from 17 residues. The trim removed 0 bases at V and 4 bases at J, leaving 9 bases unmatched. Per the germline V gene, CDR1 is LGHNA and CDR2 is YNFKEQ. The CDR3 DNA sequence: TGTGCCAGCAGCCAAGAGTGGAGCGGGGGAATCGCAGATACGCAGTATTTT. Its protein is CASSQEWSGGIADTQYF.

The chain carries TRBV29-1 and TRBJ2-7, with D possibly TRBD1 on 6 matching bases. V lost 6 bases to trimming and J lost 5 bases, with 20 bases between them. CDR1 SQVTM and CDR2 ANQGSEA come from the germline V gene. This CDR3 has 14 amino acids. The CDR3 DNA sequence: TGCAGCGTCTTAAGAAACAGGGCCGATAACGAGCAGTACTTC. Protein product: CSVLRNRADNEQYF.

This clone has a single count. The V call is TRBV4-2, the J call TRBJ2-4; 11 bases agree with TRBD2. Germline CDR1 is LGHNA and CDR2 is YNFKEQ. The J segment lost 0 bases and the V segment lost 0 bases, leaving 10 bases of the junction unmatched. The CDR3 loop spans 20 amino acids. CDR3 nucleotides: TGTGCCAGCAGCCAAGATCCCCGGAGACTAGCGGGGTTAGCCAAAAACATTCAGTACTTC. Amino acids: CASSQDPRRLAGLAKNIQYF.

The count of this clone is one. The chain recombines TRBV5-1 with TRBJ2-7, with TRBD1 matching over 10 bases. V was pared by 3 bases and J by 4 bases, with 4 bases of the junction left unmatched. The CDR3 is made up of 14 amino acids. Germline CDR1 and CDR2: SGHRS and YFSETQ. This CDR3 is CASSWEGQGYEQYF. The CDR3 region has the DNA TGCGCCAGCAGCTGGGAGGGACAGGGGTACGAGCAGTACTTC.

This clone was detected only once. The rearrangement uses TRBV28 and TRBJ1-1; D is unclear. Looked up from germline, CDR1 is MDHEN and CDR2 is SYDVKM. V was clipped by 3 bases and J by 9 bases, with 11 bases between them. The CDR3 has 12 residues. CDR3: CASSFQQAKAFF. DNA of the CDR3: TGTGCCAGCAGTTTTCAGCAGGCGAAAGCTTTCTTT.

The chain couples TRBV2 to TRBJ2-7, with 13 bases fitting TRBD2. Germline V CDR1 and CDR2: SNHLY, FYNNEI. CDR3 length equals 15 residues. V dropped 8 bases and J dropped 3; count of bases not matched to a gene: 7. CDR3 nucleotide sequence: TGTGCCAGCGTTTGGGGACTAGCGGGATTCTACGAGCAGTACTTC. This gives the protein CASVWGLAGFYEQYF.

The chain employs TRBV7-2 and TRBJ1-3; no clear D gene. The CDR3 extends over 12 amino acids. Germline CDR1 is SGHTA and CDR2 is FQGNSA. Trimming removed 3 bases from V and 4 bases from J, with 4 bases in between. The CDR3 DNA sequence: TGTGCCAGCAGCTTCACAGGAAACACCATATATTTT. Translation: CASSFTGNTIYF.

The chain is built from TRBV5-4 and TRBJ2-2; a weak D match, TRBD2 (5 bases). CDR1 and CDR2 (germline): SGHNT, YYREEE (reference sequence). This CDR3 is built from 17 residues. V lost 0 bases, J lost 0 bases, and 12 bases lay in between. CDR3 region: CASSLAVLAANTGELFF. DNA for the CDR3: TGTGCCAGCAGCTTGGCCGTGCTAGCAGCGAACACCGGGGAGCTGTTTTTT.

This clone was seen only a few times. The V gene is TRBV15, the J gene TRBJ1-2; 8 nucleotides match TRBD1. CDR3 size: 16 residues. Germline CDR1 is LNHNV and CDR2 is YYDKDF (reference sequence). The V and J ends lost 0 bases and 3 bases, in that order; junction bases with no gene match: 6. The CDR3, as DNA: TGTGCCACCAGCAGAGATTGGGGACAGGATCACTATGGCTACACCTTC. Amino acids: CATSRDWGQDHYGYTF.

This clone has just a few counts. The chain joins TRBV9 to TRBJ2-3; TRBD1 aligns across 7 bases. The CDR3 length is 14 residues. Germline-derived CDR1 and CDR2 are SGDLS and YYNGEE. The ends lost 3 bases at V and 1 base at J; junction bases unmatched: 2. CDR3: CASSADRGTDTQYF. DNA of the CDR3: TGTGCCAGCAGCGCCGACAGGGGCACAGATACGCAGTATTTT. The full variable domain, its missing parts supplied by reference TRBV9 and TRBJ2-3, is DSGVTQTPKHLITATGQRVTLRCSPRSGDLSVYWYQQSLDQGLQFLIQYYNGEERAKGNILERFSAQQFPDLHSELNLSSLELGDSALYFCASSADRGTDTQYFGPGTRLTVL.